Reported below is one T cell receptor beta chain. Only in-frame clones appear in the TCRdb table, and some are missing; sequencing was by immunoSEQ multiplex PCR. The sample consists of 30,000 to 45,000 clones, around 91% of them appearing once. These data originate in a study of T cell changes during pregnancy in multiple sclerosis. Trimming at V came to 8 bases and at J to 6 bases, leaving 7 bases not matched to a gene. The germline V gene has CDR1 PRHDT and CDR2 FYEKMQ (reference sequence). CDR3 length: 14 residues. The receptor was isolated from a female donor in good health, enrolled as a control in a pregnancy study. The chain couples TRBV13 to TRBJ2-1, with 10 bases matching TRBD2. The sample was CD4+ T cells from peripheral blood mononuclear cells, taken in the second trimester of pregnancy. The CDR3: CASQAGGPVNEQFF. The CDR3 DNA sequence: TGTGCCAGCCAAGCGGGAGGGCCTGTCAATGAGCAGTTCTTC.